This TCR beta chain was obtained from a study of molecular identifiers for immune sequencing clone quantification (dated by TCRdb to the late 2010s). Notes on the research overall: For a replicate experiment, the RNA from either 20,000 or 100,000 naive CD8 T cells was divided into five aliquots, and four of those aliquots went on to sequencing. This methods study used CD8 T cells to benchmark TCR RNA copy counting and molecular-identifier clustering-based TCR repertoire sequencing (MIDCIRS).

Libraries of naive CD8 T cells were built from anywhere between about 20,000 and 1,000,000 sorted cells, with 10%, 30% or 50% of the purified RNA used. Naive CD8 T cells were FACS-sorted as CD8+CD4-CCR7+CD45RA+ on a BD FACSAria II into RLT Plus buffer. To test detection sensitivity, Jurkat RNA equal to 9 to 10 TCR copies was added to samples of about 20,000-1,100,000 naive CD8 T cells. CD8 T cells were enriched with RosetteSep CD8+ T Cell Enrichment Cocktail and Ficoll-Paque, followed by ACK red cell lysis. The full study reports these points: Modeling indicated around 3.2 TCR RNA copies recovered per cell, compared with around 10 by digital PCR, which implies a capture efficiency of approximately 30%. In CMV-specific effector cells, over 98% of molecules were held by clones above 20 RNA copies, whereas under 1% of molecules were held by such clones in naive cells. Without barcode sub-clustering, chimeric consensus sequences inflated TCR diversity; chimeras reached as high as 47%. Identical TCR molecules sharing a barcode could cause highly expanded clone sizes to be underestimated. The naive libraries included spiked-in Jurkat TCR RNA (roughly nine copies' worth), and this Jurkat TCR RNA is not part of the donor repertoire. Spiked-in Jurkat TCR RNA equal to a single cell's worth was reported to be detectable even within 1,100,000 naive CD8 T cells.

The library came from PCR. Sequencing instrument: NextSeq 500. Preparation of bulk TCR libraries followed a previously described approach, with the TCR primers listed in Table S5. The Qiagen AllPrep DNA/RNA kit was used to purify total RNA. Before analysis, reads from multiple sequencing runs of the same library were pooled. The paper's processing steps were these. Only reads with exact TCR constant sequence were kept, trimmed to 150 nt, and grouped by their 12-nt molecular barcodes. Reads in each barcode group were sub-clustered using a 15% Levenshtein threshold, and a quality-weighted consensus sequence was built for each RNA molecule. Non-functional sequences were filtered out, along with any lower-count sequence sitting one edit away from another sequence. Based on a fit of two negative binomial distributions, barcode sub-clusters having less than 20% of the maximum read count were discarded. The public reads were reanalyzed by TCRdb: fastp trimming at Q25, MiXCR alignment, in-frame beta chains only. Each entry merges the rows of one CDR3 protein and shows their most common DNA and genes. These V and J calls originate from TCRdb's pipeline instead of the authors' own analysis. This sample has roughly 300,000 distinct CDR3 sequences in its table, and 24% of those were observed once. The biggest ten clones account for roughly 0.7% of the sample.

This clonotype was observed at least ten times. Its antigen is still unknown. No much larger clone is present one base from it, and per-base qualities are unavailable. Here V drops 6 bases and J drops 0 bases, and the junction holds 4 bases not matched to any gene. There are 14 amino acids in the CDR3, from cysteine to phenylalanine inclusive. Left in the record is the CDR3 DNA by itself, 42 bases read in frame from the first base. The receptor was isolated from a human donor in good health. Some libraries in this study had Jurkat cell RNA spiked in. This sequence uses TRBV12-3 or TRBV12-4 and TRBJ2-5; TRBD1 aligns with 7 central bases. Specimen: naive CD8+ T cells from blood, with Jurkat cell RNA spiked in. The sample's cell subset or site label, decoded: FACS-sorted CD8+CD4-CCR7+CD45RA+ naive T cells. The DNA reads TGTGCCAGCAGCGGACAGGAGGACCAAGAGACCCAGTACTTC. Its translation reads: CASSGQEDQETQYF.